The next 30 T cell receptor beta chains were all read from a single sample in a study of blood T cells in healthy people across ages. Primed by a sample-barcoded 5' primer and a J-beta primer mix, a second PCR proceeded for about 7 to 12 cycles. TCRdb independently ran MiXCR on the 5' RACE reads; one entry per CDR3 protein. The sample includes about 1.1 million distinct CDR3 sequences, about two fifths of them seen just once. Source material: blood. These TCRs come from a man younger than 35 in good health.

The chain has TRBV30 and TRBJ1-1; D is undetermined. Trimming removed 3 bases at V and 4 bases at J, with 12 bases between. The CDR3 spans 13 residues. The germline V gene has CDR1 GTSNPN and CDR2 SVGIG (reference sequence). DNA for the CDR3: TGTGCCTGGAGCGGGGTTCTGAGCACTGAAGCTTTCTTT. Translating gives CAWSGVLSTEAFF.

This clonotype was counted only a few times. J is TRBJ2-1 and V is TRBV24-1, with 7 bases that match TRBD2. In germline, CDR1 is KGHDR, CDR2 SFDVKD. This CDR3 spans 14 amino acids. After removal of 2 bases from V and 3 bases from J, the junction contained 0 bases not matched to a gene. The CDR3, as DNA: TGTGCCACCAGTGATTCGGGGGGCTACAATGAGCAGTTCTTC. It encodes CATSDSGGYNEQFF.

This clonotype occurred a few times. The J gene is TRBJ2-3, the V gene TRBV7-3; D is uncertain. Deletions cut 3 bases from V and 6 bases from J, with 10 bases between. The CDR3 loop spans 13 amino acids. Germline assignment: CDR1 SGHTA and CDR2 FQGTGA. The CDR3 loop is CASSLGSRDTQYF. The DNA of the CDR3 is TGTGCCAGCAGCTTGGGTAGTCGGGATACGCAGTATTTT.

This clonotype turned up a few times. The chain links TRBV3-1 to TRBJ2-1, with 10 bases fitting TRBD2. Trimming took 4 bases from V and 6 from J; bases not matched to a gene: 9. The CDR3 spans 16 residues. CDR1 LGHDT and CDR2 YNNKEL come from the germline V gene (reference sequence). DNA for the CDR3: TGTGCCAGCAGCCCCATGCTAGCGGGGGTTTCCAATGAGCAGTTCTTC. Translating gives CASSPMLAGVSNEQFF.

This clonotype has just a few counts. V usage is TRBV5-1 and J usage is TRBJ1-2; D unresolved. The germline V gene has CDR1 SGHRS and CDR2 YFSETQ. The germline V and J ends were trimmed by 0 bases and 4 bases, with 7 bases remaining between them. The CDR3 totals 13 residues. CDR3 in DNA: TGCGCCAGCAGCTTGGAGAAAACCTATGGCTACACCTTC. It is translated as CASSLEKTYGYTF.

This clonotype was counted a few times. The chain joins TRBV12-3 or TRBV12-4 to TRBJ1-6, with D tentatively TRBD1 (5 bases). Trimming took 5 bases from V and 5 from J, leaving 7 bases between them. The CDR3 extends over 13 amino acids. The CDR3 here is CASSLGDNSPLHF. The CDR3 DNA follows: TGTGCCAGCAGTCTGGGGGATAATTCACCCCTCCACTTT.

In this sample, this clonotype turned up a few times. J is TRBJ1-2 and V is TRBV7-2; 8 nucleotides match TRBD1. The CDR3 sequence is 15 residues long. The germline V gene has CDR1 SGHTA and CDR2 FQGNSA. J was trimmed by 5 bases and V by 8 bases; bases with no gene match: 13. CDR3: CASGAQGQAFYGYTF. The CDR3 region has the DNA TGTGCCAGCGGGGCTCAGGGACAGGCGTTTTATGGCTACACCTTC.

The J gene is TRBJ1-2, the V gene TRBV27; TRBD1 aligns across 7 bases. This CDR3 spans 15 amino acids. Losses at the gene ends were 6 bases for V and 0 bases for J; bases not matched to a gene: 7. CDR1 is MNHEY and CDR2 is SMNVEV in the germline V gene (reference sequence). The CDR3 DNA is TGTGCCAGCAGCCGACAGGGCTTAACTAACTATGGCTACACCTTC. This gives the protein CASSRQGLTNYGYTF.

The genes are TRBV7-9 and TRBJ2-1; TRBD1 or TRBD2 may be the D gene (6 bases each). In germline, CDR1 is SEHNR, CDR2 FQNEAQ (reference sequence). Trimming took 2 bases from V and 5 from J, leaving 13 bases between them. The length of the CDR3 is 15 residues. CDR3 sequence: CASSLSGARNNEQFF. The DNA of the CDR3 is TGTGCCAGCAGCTTATCGGGGGCGCGAAACAATGAGCAGTTCTTC.

This clonotype was counted once. The chain joins TRBV7-9 to TRBJ1-2, with D hard to call. The ends were cut back, 4 bases at V and 6 bases at J, with 15 bases in the middle. Germline loops: CDR1 SEHNR, CDR2 FQNEAQ (reference sequence). The CDR3 totals 14 residues. CDR3 coding DNA: TGTGCCAGCAGCTCCCCCCTAAACAGAGATGGCTACACCTTC. As protein: CASSSPLNRDGYTF.

The genes are TRBV4-1 and TRBJ1-1; D ambiguous. Trimming cost V 5 bases and J 3 bases, with 16 bases left between them. The CDR3 spans 15 residues. CDR1 MGHRA and CDR2 YSYEKL come from the germline V gene. In DNA, the CDR3 is TGCGCCAGCAGCTACAACGCTGAGTCGGACACTGAAGCTTTCTTT. Protein product: CASSYNAESDTEAFF.

This clonotype was detected a few times. The chain recombines TRBV7-3 with TRBJ2-7, with D possibly TRBD2 on 6 matching bases. Trimming took off 3 bases at V and 3 bases at J, with 9 bases between the two ends. The CDR3 extends over 13 amino acids. Germline V gene lookup returns CDR1 SGHTA and CDR2 FQGTGA. The CDR3 spells CASSFGRNYEQYF. The CDR3 coding sequence is TGTGCCAGCAGCTTTGGGAGGAACTACGAGCAGTACTTC.

This clonotype was seen a few times. The J gene is TRBJ1-2, the V gene TRBV28; D ambiguous. The CDR3 is made up of 12 amino acids. Trimming took 6 bases from V and 7 from J, leaving 12 bases between them. Germline-derived CDR1 and CDR2 are MDHEN and SYDVKM. The CDR3: CASRSSYRGYTF. The CDR3 nucleotides are TGTGCCAGCAGATCTTCGTACCGTGGCTACACCTTC.

This clonotype was recorded a few times. The chain joins TRBV6-1 to TRBJ2-1; 9 bases are shared with TRBD1. Germline CDR1 MNHNS, CDR2 SASEGT. V lost 2 bases to trimming and J lost 7 bases; unmatched junction nucleotides: 6. The CDR3 sequence is 15 residues long. The chain's CDR3 is CASSELGDRENEQFF. Here the CDR3 DNA reads TGTGCCAGCAGTGAATTGGGGGACAGGGAAAATGAGCAGTTCTTC.

The sample holds a few counts of this clonotype. CDR3: CASSFGQGQLNEQFF. The CDR3, as DNA: TGCGCCAGCAGCTTTGGACAGGGCCAGCTAAATGAGCAGTTCTTC. The rearrangement joins TRBV5-1 to TRBJ2-1; TRBD1 matches at 8 bases. CDR1 and CDR2 from the germline V gene are SGHRS and YFSETQ. Trimming took 2 bases from V and 7 from J; bases not matched to a gene: 8. The CDR3 loop spans 15 amino acids.

V is TRBV30 and J is TRBJ2-6, with no clear D. The germline gives CDR1 GTSNPN, CDR2 SVGIG (reference sequence). The CDR3 loop spans 12 amino acids. The CDR3 DNA reads as TGTGGCAGCTACTCTGGGGCCAACGTCCTGACTTTC. Protein sequence: CGSYSGANVLTF. Based on the CDR3 plus reference TRBV30 and TRBJ2-6, the full variable domain is SQTIHQWPATLVQPVGSPLSLECTVEGTSNPNLYWYRQAAGRGLQLLFYSVGIGQISSEVPQNLSASRPQDRQFILSSKKLLLSDSGFYLCGSYSGANVLTFGAGSRLTVL.

The gene calls are TRBV3-1 and TRBJ2-1, with 7 bases lining up with TRBD2. This CDR3 is 13 amino acids long. Per germline, CDR1 LGHDT and CDR2 YNNKEL (reference sequence). V shed 5 bases and J 6 bases; nucleotides not matched to a gene: 4. CDR3 nucleotides: TGTGCCAGCAGCACCCGGGGGGTCAATGAGCAGTTCTTC. Its protein product is CASSTRGVNEQFF.

The J gene is TRBJ2-1, the V gene TRBV9; unclear D gene. This CDR3 comprises 15 residues. Looked up from germline, CDR1 is SGDLS and CDR2 is YYNGEE. V lost 0 bases to trimming and J lost 5 bases, with 12 bases between them. The chain's CDR3 is CASSVESRTNNEQFF. DNA of the CDR3: TGTGCCAGCAGCGTAGAGAGTCGGACCAACAATGAGCAGTTCTTC.

The CDR3 nucleotides are TGTGCCAGCAGTTACTCCCAGAAGAGCTCCTACGAGCAGTACTTC. Translating it yields CASSYSQKSSYEQYF. This chain joins TRBV6-5 and TRBJ2-7, with D hard to call. The CDR3 spans 15 residues. V was pared by 0 bases and J by 0 bases, with 9 bases between. Looked up from germline, CDR1 is MNHEY and CDR2 is SVGAGI.

Notes on this clonotype: A read error may be the cause here, since a much bigger clone is one base away. The chain combines TRBV20-1 with TRBJ2-3, with 7 bases fitting TRBD1. The CDR3 runs 16 residues. CDR1 DFQATT and CDR2 SNEGSKA come from the germline V gene (reference sequence). In DNA, the CDR3 is TGCAGTGCTAGAGATCAGAGGGGGCGAAGCACAGGTACGCAGTATTTT. Encoded protein: CSARDQRGRSTGTQYF.

This chain links TRBV6-2 or TRBV6-3 with TRBJ1-2; 9 bases are shared with TRBD1. CDR3 length: 14 residues. The ends lost 8 bases at V and 4 bases at J; junction bases unmatched: 8. Germline lookup yields CDR1 MNHEY and CDR2 SVGEGT. The CDR3 is CASGMGQGIYGYTF. DNA for the CDR3: TGTGCCAGCGGAATGGGACAGGGAATCTATGGCTACACCTTC.

The CDR3 loop is CATHVGQTYGYTF. CDR3 coding DNA: TGTGCGACCCACGTTGGGCAGACCTATGGCTACACCTTC. This rearrangement joins TRBV6-5 to TRBJ1-2, with D hard to call. Germline CDR1 reads MNHEY; CDR2 reads SVGAGI. There are 13 residues in the CDR3.

For this clonotype: A junction boundary mismatches the germline segment, possibly from a read error. V is TRBV7-9 and J is TRBJ2-1; D remains unclear. Germline V gene lookup returns CDR1 SEHNR and CDR2 FQNEAQ (reference sequence). This CDR3 is 11 amino acids long. DNA for the CDR3: TGTGCCAACAGCTTCGGCGATGAGCAGTTCTTC. Protein product: CANSFGDEQFF.

The count of this clonotype is one. Germline and junction disagree at one end, which may indicate a read error. The CDR3 nucleotides read TGCGCGAGCACGGGACGGCCGTCCGGCACTGAAGCTTTCTTT. Residues: CASTGRPSGTEAFF. This rearrangement joins TRBV4-1 to TRBJ1-1; possible D gene TRBD1, 5 bases. Germline assignment: CDR1 MGHRA and CDR2 YSYEKL. The CDR3 spans 14 residues.

This clonotype was counted only a few times. V usage is TRBV4-3 and J usage is TRBJ2-7; D is possibly TRBD1 (6 bases). Trimming shortened V by 4 bases and J by 5 bases, and 24 bases separated the two germline ends. The CDR3 contains 17 residues. The V gene's germline CDR1 is LGHNA and CDR2 YSLEER. CDR3 in amino acids: CASSPKVGETGFHEQYF. In nucleotides, the CDR3 is TGCGCCAGCAGCCCGAAAGTGGGGGAAACAGGGTTCCACGAGCAGTACTTC.

This chain uses TRBV6-5 with TRBJ1-3; TRBD1 aligns across 9 bases. The germline gives CDR1 MNHEY, CDR2 SVGAGI. The CDR3 has 16 residues. J gave up 2 bases and V 0 bases, and 2 bases lay outside the gene matches. The CDR3 coding sequence is TGTGCCAGCAGTTACTCACAGGGGGCTGCTGGAAACACCATATATTTT. Its protein product is CASSYSQGAAGNTIYF.

This clonotype was seen a handful of times. The chain has TRBV4-3 and TRBJ2-3, with D perhaps TRBD2 (5 bases). Germline CDR1 reads LGHNA; CDR2 reads YSLEER. V was clipped by 0 bases and J by 6 bases, with 13 bases between them. The CDR3 consists of 15 residues. CDR3: CASSQDETWRDTQYF. As DNA, the CDR3 is TGCGCCAGCAGCCAAGACGAAACGTGGAGGGATACGCAGTATTTT.

The chain is built from TRBV7-8 and TRBJ1-2; 9 positions match TRBD1. This CDR3 contains 16 residues. Germline V gives CDR1 SGHVS, CDR2 FQNEAQ. V was clipped by 4 bases and J by 2 bases; unmatched bases: 8. DNA of the CDR3: TGTGCCAGCAGCTCCGGGACAGGGAACCCGAACTATGGCTACACCTTC. The encoded protein is CASSSGTGNPNYGYTF.

The V gene is TRBV6-1, the J gene TRBJ2-7, with D unresolved. Deletions cut 4 bases from V and 3 bases from J, with 16 bases between. Germline V gene data show CDR1 as MNHNS and CDR2 as SASEGT. The CDR3 is made up of 15 amino acids. The CDR3 here is CASSAEDGLFYEQYF. In DNA form, the CDR3 reads TGTGCCAGCAGTGCCGAGGACGGTTTGTTCTACGAGCAGTACTTC.

The V call is TRBV20-1, the J call TRBJ2-7, with no clear D. The CDR3 loop spans 10 amino acids. The germline V gene encodes CDR1 DFQATT and CDR2 SNEGSKA (reference sequence). V lost 5 bases to trimming and J lost 7 bases, with 9 bases between them. DNA of the CDR3: TGCAGTGCTGGCCAGCGTGAGCAGTACTTC. The encoded protein is CSAGQREQYF.